Presented here are 32 T cell receptor beta chains from one specimen sequenced in a study of breast tumors, draining lymph nodes, adjacent tissues. Breast cancer patients provided tissue from their axillary draining lymph nodes. MiXCR was run by TCRdb on the multiplex PCR reads, yielding one entry per CDR3 protein. The table lists some 250,000 distinct CDR3 sequences, around 34% of them singletons, with approximately 3.7% in the top ten. The material sequenced was axillary lymph node tissue. All receptors derive from a female donor with breast cancer. Some clones in this sample may be carry-over from other donors' samples.

This chain uses TRBV2 with TRBJ1-5; 7 nucleotides align to TRBD1. The CDR3 runs 15 residues. The germline gives CDR1 SNHLY, CDR2 FYNNEI. Trimming took 8 bases from V and 1 from J; bases not matched to a gene: 8. In DNA form, the CDR3 reads TGTGCCAGCGAAGCCCCAGGGGGGAGCAATCAGCCCCAGCATTTT. Protein: CASEAPGGSNQPQHF.

This clonotype came up a few times. V and J are TRBV3-1 and TRBJ2-3; the D is unclear. Between the trimmed V and J ends, which lost 3 bases and 2 bases, there was a span of 12 bases. Germline lookup yields CDR1 LGHDT and CDR2 YNNKEL (reference sequence). The CDR3 runs to 15 residues. CDR3 amino acids: CASSQAATPTDTQYF. DNA for the CDR3: TGTGCCAGCAGCCAGGCCGCAACACCCACAGATACGCAGTATTTT.

V gene TRBV20-1 combines with J gene TRBJ2-3; TRBD2 agrees at 9 bases. The V gene's germline CDR1 is DFQATT and CDR2 SNEGSKA (reference sequence). Germline trimming cut 4 bases from V and 4 bases from J; bases unmatched to any gene: 12. CDR3 length: 16 residues. The CDR3 here is CSATPTSGTSSDTQYF. The CDR3 DNA sequence: TGCAGTGCTACCCCGACTAGCGGCACTAGCTCAGATACGCAGTATTTT.

The chain employs TRBV27 and TRBJ2-1; 7 bases align to TRBD2. Germline V gene sequence: CDR1 MNHEY, CDR2 SMNVEV (reference sequence). Losses at the gene ends were 5 bases for V and 6 bases for J; bases not matched to a gene: 7. The CDR3 is 14 residues long. This chain's CDR3 is CASSEAGEGNEQFF. CDR3 coding DNA: TGTGCCAGCAGTGAGGCGGGGGAAGGCAATGAGCAGTTCTTC.

This clonotype was seen ten or more times. The CDR3: CASSGDRNEQFF. The DNA of the CDR3 is TGTGCCAGCAGTGGGGACCGAAATGAGCAGTTCTTC. The chain combines TRBV2 with TRBJ2-1; TRBD1 or TRBD2 may be the D gene (5 bases each). Trimming cost V 4 bases and J 7 bases, with 8 bases left between them. Germline assignment: CDR1 SNHLY and CDR2 FYNNEI. The CDR3 sequence is 12 residues long.

A remark on this clonotype: One junction end disagrees with the germline gene, perhaps due to a read error. This chain connects TRBV20-1 to TRBJ2-3; D uncertain. In germline, CDR1 is DFQATT, CDR2 SNEGSKA (reference sequence). The CDR3 spans 15 residues. In DNA, the CDR3 is TGCAGTGCTGGATCGGCGGCTGAGCGCACGGATACGCAGTATTTT. The encoded protein is CSAGSAAERTDTQYF.

V and J are TRBV2 and TRBJ2-1, with a possible D match to TRBD2 (5 bases). The V gene's germline CDR1 is SNHLY and CDR2 FYNNEI. Trimming took 5 bases from V and 8 from J, leaving 16 bases between them. This CDR3 has 14 amino acids. CDR3 sequence (DNA): TGTGCCAGCAGTCCCCGGGGTCATTCCTATGAGCAGTTCTTC. Amino acid sequence: CASSPRGHSYEQFF.

As to this clonotype: One junction end disagrees with the germline gene, perhaps due to a read error. The rearrangement links TRBV2 to TRBJ2-7; D is possibly TRBD2 (7 bases). Germline loops: CDR1 SNHLY, CDR2 FYNNEI. The CDR3 loop spans 15 amino acids. CDR3: CDSRKGGRGVGEQYF. The CDR3 nucleotides are TGTGACAGCAGAAAAGGGGGACGGGGGGTCGGGGAGCAGTACTTT.

A few counts support this clonotype. The chain is built from TRBV5-4 and TRBJ2-1, with a weak D call TRBD1 (5 bases). The CDR3 extends over 16 amino acids. V gave up 0 bases and J gave up 0 bases, with 10 bases separating them. Germline CDR1 SGHNT, CDR2 YYREEE (reference sequence). CDR3 amino acids: CASSLVAGLSYNEQFF. The CDR3 bases are TGTGCCAGCAGCTTGGTTGCAGGGCTCTCCTACAATGAGCAGTTCTTC.

This clonotype was detected many times. This chain links TRBV4-1 with TRBJ2-3; the match to TRBD2 covers 8 bases. This CDR3 has 17 residues. V shed 3 bases, J shed 8 bases, and the junction held 16 bases outside the gene matches. The germline CDR1 and CDR2 sequences are MGHRA and YSYEKL. CDR3 amino acids: CASSHRVGGLGLGTQYF. The CDR3 nucleotides read TGCGCCAGCAGCCACCGGGTAGGGGGACTAGGATTAGGTACGCAGTATTTT.

This clonotype appeared many times. This sequence joins TRBV12-3 or TRBV12-4 and TRBJ2-3; 14 bases agree with TRBD2. V was pared by 5 bases and J by 4 bases, with 11 bases of the junction left unmatched. The CDR3 is 18 residues long. The CDR3 reads CASSLGSTSGGAADTQYF. The CDR3 DNA follows: TGTGCCAGCAGTCTTGGGTCGACTAGCGGGGGGGCCGCAGATACGCAGTATTTT.

This rearrangement joins TRBV20-1 to TRBJ2-4; 7 nucleotides line up with TRBD1. V trimming: 5 bases; J trimming: 0 bases; junction bases outside the gene matches: 7. There are 15 residues in the CDR3. CDR1 is DFQATT and CDR2 is SNEGSKA in the germline V gene (reference sequence). The CDR3 coding sequence is TGCAGTGCTGGCGGACAGGATAAAGCCAAAAACATTCAGTACTTC. Protein sequence: CSAGGQDKAKNIQYF.

The chain uses TRBV4-1 and TRBJ2-3; D unclear. Per the germline V gene, CDR1 is MGHRA and CDR2 is YSYEKL. The germline V and J ends were trimmed by 4 bases and 2 bases, with 7 bases remaining between them. This CDR3 spans 13 amino acids. The CDR3 region is CASSPYITDTQYF. CDR3 DNA sequence: TGCGCCAGCAGCCCTTACATCACAGATACGCAGTATTTT.

This clonotype was counted many times. This rearrangement joins TRBV5-1 to TRBJ1-2; 12 bases align to TRBD1. V trimming: 2 bases; J trimming: 3 bases; junction bases outside the gene matches: 5. Germline values: CDR1 SGHRS, CDR2 YFSETQ. This CDR3 is built from 16 residues. CDR3 nucleotide sequence: TGCGCCAGCAGCTTCGGGACAGGGGGCCTAGACTATGGCTACACCTTC. It codes for CASSFGTGGLDYGYTF. Together with reference TRBV5-1 and TRBJ1-2, the CDR3 gives the full variable domain: KAGVTQTPRYLIKTRGQQVTLSCSPISGHRSVSWYQQTPGQGLQFLFEYFSETQRNKGNFPGRFSGRQFSNSRSEMNVSTLELGDSALYLCASSFGTGGLDYGYTFGSGTRLTVV.

Ten or more counts support this clonotype. This chain joins TRBV7-9 and TRBJ1-4; perhaps TRBD1 as D (5 bases). V lost 3 bases and J 8 bases, leaving 13 bases between the germline ends. From germline, CDR1 is SEHNR and CDR2 FQNEAQ (reference sequence). The CDR3 is 14 amino acids. CDR3 DNA sequence: TGTGCCAGCAGCTTCCAGAGGGAGGGGGAAAAACTGTTTTTT. This encodes CASSFQREGEKLFF.

This sequence joins TRBV2 and TRBJ1-6, with a weak D call TRBD1 (5 bases). Between the trimmed V and J ends, which lost 1 base and 9 bases, there was a span of 13 bases. CDR3 length equals 15 residues. CDR1 is SNHLY and CDR2 is FYNNEI in the germline V gene. CDR3 DNA sequence: TGTGCCAGCAGTGAAGAAGCAGGGATGGCTTCACCCCTCCACTTT. It translates to CASSEEAGMASPLHF.

In this sample, this clonotype turned up many times. This sequence joins TRBV7-9 and TRBJ2-1; D is unclear. CDR1 is SEHNR and CDR2 is FQNEAQ in the germline V gene (reference sequence). The CDR3 spans 16 residues. V lost 5 bases and J lost 2, with 16 bases in between. CDR3 sequence: CASSPRPSTTYNEQFF. The CDR3 region has the DNA TGTGCCAGCAGCCCACGGCCCAGTACCACCTACAATGAGCAGTTCTTC.

This clonotype turned up a few times. The chain couples TRBV6-5 to TRBJ2-3, with a possible D match to TRBD1 (6 bases). Trimming removed 7 bases at V and 9 bases at J, with 20 bases between. Germline V gene sequence: CDR1 MNHEY, CDR2 SVGAGI. This CDR3 contains 14 residues. The CDR3 region has the DNA TGTGCCAGCACCTACCAACCGACAGGTCACACGCAGTATTTT. This gives the protein CASTYQPTGHTQYF.

This clonotype was counted between two and nine times. A read error may explain this, as a much larger clone is one base away. The chain carries TRBV20-1 and TRBJ2-1; 9 nucleotides line up with TRBD2. This CDR3 region has 15 residues. The germline CDR1 and CDR2 sequences are DFQATT and SNEGSKA (reference sequence). CDR3 residues: CSAQGLADSSNEQFF. The CDR3 DNA reads as TGCAGTGCCCAGGGACTAGCAGACTCCTCCAATGAGCAGTTCTTC.

Remarks on this clonotype: Since a much larger clone is just one base distant, this may be a read error. The chain links TRBV14 to TRBJ2-5, with a weak D call TRBD2 (5 bases). Germline V gene lookup returns CDR1 SGHDN and CDR2 FVKESK. This CDR3 has 14 amino acids. The CDR3 nucleotides read TGTGCCAGCAGCGTAGCGATTAACCGAGAGACCCAGTCCTTC. Protein sequence: CASSVAINRETQSF.

This clonotype was recorded many times. The V call is TRBV4-2, the J call TRBJ2-5; D possibly corresponds to TRBD2 (6 bases). Trimming pared 0 bases from V and 5 bases from J, leaving 10 bases between. From germline, CDR1 is LGHNA and CDR2 YNFKEQ. CDR3 length: 14 amino acids. CDR3 loop: CASSQDLGRETQYF. In nucleotides, the CDR3 is TGTGCCAGCAGCCAAGACTTGGGGAGGGAGACCCAGTACTTC.

This clonotype was observed at least ten times. The rearrangement links TRBV19 to TRBJ2-3; D tentatively fits TRBD1 or TRBD2 (5 bases each). V was pared by 6 bases and J by 1 base, with 14 bases between. This CDR3 is built from 15 residues. CDR1 and CDR2 from the germline V gene are LNHDA and SQIVND (reference sequence). The CDR3 DNA reads as TGTGCCAGTAGGAGGGGACCCCTCGGCACAGATACGCAGTATTTT. It codes for CASRRGPLGTDTQYF.

This clonotype has a count of ten or more. The rearrangement uses TRBV5-6 and TRBJ1-2; D is perhaps TRBD1 (6 bases). Trimming shortened V by 5 bases and J by 0 bases, and 14 bases separated the two germline ends. Germline assignment: CDR1 SGHDT and CDR2 YYEEEE. This CDR3 spans 15 amino acids. This CDR3 reads CASSWKDRPNYGYTF. The CDR3 region has the DNA TGTGCCAGCAGTTGGAAGGACAGACCTAACTATGGCTACACCTTC.

The CDR3 protein is CACRGTGAVNFF. The CDR3 nucleotides are TGTGCCTGCCGGGGGACTGGGGCAGTAAACTTTTTT. J is TRBJ1-4 and V is TRBV2, with a possible D match to TRBD1 (5 bases). This CDR3 is 12 amino acids long. V was trimmed by 11 bases and J by 17 bases, leaving 24 bases between them. Germline V lookup: CDR1 SNHLY, CDR2 FYNNEI.

The gene calls are TRBV6-5 and TRBJ2-1, with unresolved D. V dropped 2 bases and J dropped 9 bases, with 11 bases sitting between them. Germline values: CDR1 MNHEY, CDR2 SVGAGI. This CDR3 region has 13 residues. CDR3 region: CASSYDLPSEQFF. CDR3 bases: TGTGCCAGCAGTTACGACTTACCAAGTGAGCAGTTCTTC.

This clonotype was seen ten or more times. V and J are TRBV19 and TRBJ2-3, with D perhaps given as TRBD1 or TRBD2 (5 bases each). Germline CDR1 reads LNHDA; CDR2 reads SQIVND (reference sequence). The CDR3 extends over 15 amino acids. V was cut by 3 bases and J by 2 bases, with 12 bases left in between. The CDR3 DNA is TGTGCCAGTAGTATGGCTGGGGACCCCACAGATACGCAGTATTTT. Translation: CASSMAGDPTDTQYF. Full variable domain (missing parts from reference TRBV19 and TRBJ2-3): DGGITQSPKYLFRKEGQNVTLSCEQNLNHDAMYWYRQDPGQGLRLIYYSQIVNDFQKGDIAEGYSVSREKKESFPLTVTSAQKNPTAFYLCASSMAGDPTDTQYFGPGTRLTVL.

This clonotype has at least ten counts. The chain combines TRBV10-3 with TRBJ1-5, with D possibly TRBD1 on 6 matching bases. The CDR3 runs to 14 residues. Germline values: CDR1 ENHRY, CDR2 SYGVKD. Between the trimmed V and J ends, which lost 10 bases and 0 bases, there was a span of 13 bases. The CDR3, as DNA: TGTGCCACCCGGGGGCCGGATAGCAATCAGCCCCAGCATTTT. It encodes CATRGPDSNQPQHF.

In this sample, this clonotype turned up many times. V gene TRBV5-1 combines with J gene TRBJ2-1; 11 bases are a match to TRBD2. This CDR3 is built from 19 residues. Germline trimming cut 3 bases from V and 0 bases from J; bases unmatched to any gene: 11. Germline V gene data show CDR1 as SGHRS and CDR2 as YFSETQ. Here the CDR3 DNA reads TGCGCCAGCAGCTGGGGACTAGCGGCCCTCTCAAGCTCCTACAATGAGCAGTTCTTC. Protein sequence: CASSWGLAALSSSYNEQFF.

The sample holds many counts of this clonotype. The chain combines TRBV20-1 with TRBJ2-1, with a possible D match to TRBD2 (6 bases). With 6 bases removed from V and 2 bases from J, the gap between germline ends came to 14 bases. In germline, CDR1 is DFQATT, CDR2 SNEGSKA (reference sequence). The CDR3 runs to 14 residues. CDR3 bases: TGCAGTGCCGAACCGGGAGTTGCCTACAATGAGCAGTTCTTC. Amino acid sequence: CSAEPGVAYNEQFF.

The chain joins TRBV28 to TRBJ2-2, with 10 bases aligning to TRBD2. Trimming removed 7 bases from V and 3 bases from J; junction bases left unmatched: 5. The CDR3 has 15 amino acids. Germline V gene data show CDR1 as MDHEN and CDR2 as SYDVKM. The CDR3 region is CASNLAGGYTGELFF. The CDR3 DNA sequence: TGTGCCAGCAACTTAGCGGGAGGATACACCGGGGAGCTGTTTTTT.

V usage is TRBV2 and J usage is TRBJ2-5, with D possibly being TRBD2 (6 bases). The CDR3 length is 11 residues. From germline, CDR1 is SNHLY and CDR2 FYNNEI. The CDR3 protein is CAPVRGETQYF. In nucleotides, the CDR3 is TGTGCTCCTGTCCGGGGGGAGACCCAGTACTTC.

Turning to this clonotype: The limits of the CDR3 on the DNA are not certain, so only TCRdb's listed CDR3 is given. The rearrangement uses TRBV7-9 and TRBJ1-2. The CDR3 comprises 21 residues, both ends counted. CDR1 SEHNR and CDR2 FQNEAQ come from the germline V gene (reference sequence). This CDR3 is CASSIYLCSVAEETAVYGYTF.